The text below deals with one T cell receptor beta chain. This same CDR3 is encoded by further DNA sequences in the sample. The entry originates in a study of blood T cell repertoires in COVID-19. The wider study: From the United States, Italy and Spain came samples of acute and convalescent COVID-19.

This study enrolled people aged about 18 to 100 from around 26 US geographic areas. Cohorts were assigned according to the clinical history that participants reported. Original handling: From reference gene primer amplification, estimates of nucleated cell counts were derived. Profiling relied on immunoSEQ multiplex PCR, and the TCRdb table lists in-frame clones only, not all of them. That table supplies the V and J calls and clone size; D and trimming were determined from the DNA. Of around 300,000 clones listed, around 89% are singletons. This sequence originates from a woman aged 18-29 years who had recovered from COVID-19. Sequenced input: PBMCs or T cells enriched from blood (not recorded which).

Here the CDR3 reads CASSLRGNYGYTF. In nucleotides, the CDR3 is TGTGCCAGCAGCCTAAGGGGGAACTATGGCTACACCTTC. V is TRBV12-3 or TRBV12-4 and J is TRBJ1-2; maybe TRBD1 (6 bases). The CDR3 has 13 amino acids. The V gene lost 6 bases and the J gene lost 2 bases, with 10 bases spanning the gap.